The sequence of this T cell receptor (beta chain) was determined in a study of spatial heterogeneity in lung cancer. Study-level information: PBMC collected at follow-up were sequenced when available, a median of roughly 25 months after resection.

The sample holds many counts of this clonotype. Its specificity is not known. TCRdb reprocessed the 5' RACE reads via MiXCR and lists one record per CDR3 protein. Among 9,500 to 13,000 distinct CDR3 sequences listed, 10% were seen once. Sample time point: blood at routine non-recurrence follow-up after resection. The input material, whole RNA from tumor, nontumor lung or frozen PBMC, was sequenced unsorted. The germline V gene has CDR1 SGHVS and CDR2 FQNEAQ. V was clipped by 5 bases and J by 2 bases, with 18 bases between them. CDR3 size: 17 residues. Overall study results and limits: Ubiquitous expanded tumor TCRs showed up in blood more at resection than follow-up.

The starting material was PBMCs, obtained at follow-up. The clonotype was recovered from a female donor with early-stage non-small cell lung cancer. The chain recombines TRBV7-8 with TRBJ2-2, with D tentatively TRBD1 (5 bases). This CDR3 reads CASSPKAPGLNTGELFF. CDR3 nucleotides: TGTGCCAGCAGCCCCAAGGCCCCAGGGCTCAACACCGGGGAGCTGTTTTTT.